This T cell receptor (beta chain) was recovered during a study of graft-versus-host responses after intestinal transplantation. General observations from the study: Analysis identified GvH clones in recipient marrow, with some appearing first in ileum or blood. When patients had graft-donor T cell macrochimerism, their allografts held high graft-versus-host to host-versus-graft clonal ratios.

The CDR3 consists of 13 residues. The germline CDR1 and CDR2 sequences are SGDLS and YYNGEE. V was cut by 3 bases and J by 9 bases, with 14 bases left in between. Data came from immunoSEQ multiplex PCR; TCRdb stores just in-frame clones and leaves some out. The sample lists around 25,000 clones; roughly 85% were seen once. This clone showed up just a few times. No antigen is known for it. The rearrangement uses TRBV9 and TRBJ2-3; tentatively, D is TRBD1 or TRBD2 (6 bases each). Specimen: PBMCs, collected 28 days after intestinal transplant. This TCR derives from a human patient who received an intestinal transplant, so some T cells may come from the graft donor. The CDR3 spells CASSALGGDTQYF. DNA of the CDR3: TGTGCCAGCAGCGCCCTCGGGGGCGACACGCAGTATTTT.